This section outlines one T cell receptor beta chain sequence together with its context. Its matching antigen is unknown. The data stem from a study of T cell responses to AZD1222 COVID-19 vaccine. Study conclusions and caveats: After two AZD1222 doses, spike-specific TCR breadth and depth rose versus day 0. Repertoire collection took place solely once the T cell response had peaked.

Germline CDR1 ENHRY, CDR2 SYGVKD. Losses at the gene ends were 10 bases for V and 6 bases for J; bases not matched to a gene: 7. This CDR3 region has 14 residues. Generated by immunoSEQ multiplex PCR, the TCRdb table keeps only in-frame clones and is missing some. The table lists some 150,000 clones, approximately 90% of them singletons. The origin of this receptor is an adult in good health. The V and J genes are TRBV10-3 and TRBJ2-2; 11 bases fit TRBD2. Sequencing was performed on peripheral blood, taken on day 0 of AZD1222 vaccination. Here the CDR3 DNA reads TGTGCCACAGCATTAGCGGGGGGGCCCGGGGAGCTGTTTTTT. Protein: CATALAGGPGELFF.